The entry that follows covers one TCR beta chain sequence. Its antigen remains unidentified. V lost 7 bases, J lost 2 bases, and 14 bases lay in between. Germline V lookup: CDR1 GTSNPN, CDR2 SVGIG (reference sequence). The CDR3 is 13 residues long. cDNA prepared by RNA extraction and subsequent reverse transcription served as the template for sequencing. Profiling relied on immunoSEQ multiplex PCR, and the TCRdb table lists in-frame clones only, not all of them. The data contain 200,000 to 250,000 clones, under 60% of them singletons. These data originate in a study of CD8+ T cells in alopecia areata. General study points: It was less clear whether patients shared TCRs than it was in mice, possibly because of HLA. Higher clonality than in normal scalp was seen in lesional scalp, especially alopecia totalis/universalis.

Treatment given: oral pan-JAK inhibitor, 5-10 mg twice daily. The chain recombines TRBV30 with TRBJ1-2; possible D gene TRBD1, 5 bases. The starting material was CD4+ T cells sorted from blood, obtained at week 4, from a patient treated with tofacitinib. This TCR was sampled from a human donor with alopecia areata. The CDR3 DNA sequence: TGTGCCTCGACGACCCAGGGAAACTATGGCTACACCTTC. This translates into CASTTQGNYGYTF.